This T cell receptor beta chain was recorded in a study of cytomegalovirus exposure and HLA in healthy donors. General study results and limits: In an earlier analysis, productive rearrangement rates for most beta V segments clustered near 87% or 30%.

PCR amplification relied on 60 Vbeta primers (plus 13 Jbeta primers). This table comes from immunoSEQ multiplex PCR, and its TCRdb copy is limited to in-frame clones, with some not included. The table lists roughly 110,000 clones, more than 60% of them singletons. Concerning this clone itself: Its target is unknown.

Germline values: CDR1 KGHSH, CDR2 LQKENI. The CDR3 consists of 15 residues. V shed 4 bases and J 7 bases; nucleotides not matched to a gene: 7. This clonotype originated in a woman in her 50s in good health and CMV-seropositive. The J gene is TRBJ2-1, the V gene TRBV18; the match to TRBD2 covers 10 bases. The sample taken for sequencing was PBMCs. The CDR3 DNA reads TGTGCCAGCTCACTGAAACTAGCGGGGAGGAATGAGCAGTTCTTC. It yields the protein CASSLKLAGRNEQFF.